Below, 9 T cell receptor beta chains from the same sample are listed, as sequenced in a study of T-cell memory formation after mild COVID-19. TCRdb processed the 5' RACE reads anew with MiXCR; each CDR3 protein has one entry. The repertoire holds about 33,000 distinct CDR3 sequences, with over 20% as singletons. The sample comprised PBMCs or a T cell subset sorted from them (not recorded which). The source is an adult who had mild COVID-19 (a few samples of this study predate the infection). Cell type and time point are not known.

This chain joins TRBV6-5 and TRBJ1-1, with D possibly TRBD1 on 6 matching bases. Looked up from germline, CDR1 is MNHEY and CDR2 is SVGAGI. The length of the CDR3 is 18 residues. V dropped 4 bases and J dropped 0 bases, with 21 bases sitting between them. CDR3 protein: CASSSIVLVTGVNTEAFF. The CDR3 DNA reads as TGTGCCAGCAGTTCCATTGTCCTCGTGACAGGCGTGAACACTGAAGCTTTCTTT.

Judged by abundance, this clonotype is medium-sized. The chain has TRBV5-1 and TRBJ2-7; D is ambiguous. V dropped 0 bases and J dropped 4 bases, with 11 bases sitting between them. The CDR3 has 14 amino acids. Germline CDR1 is SGHRS and CDR2 is YFSETQ. CDR3 sequence (DNA): TGCGCCAGCAGCTTGGTAGTACAGCCTTACGAGCAGTACTTC. It translates to CASSLVVQPYEQYF.

This clonotype has ten or more counts. One junction end disagrees with the germline gene, perhaps due to a read error. This chain uses TRBV6-2 or TRBV6-3 with TRBJ2-1, with 7 bases matching TRBD1. The CDR3 contains 16 residues. Germline V lookup: CDR1 MNHEY, CDR2 SVGEGT. The CDR3 region is CASSYSMGRGPPRSAF. The DNA of the CDR3 is TGTGCCAGCAGTTACTCGATGGGTAGGGGGCCACCTCGCAGCGCCTTC.

By sample fraction, this clonotype is medium-sized. The chain joins TRBV4-3 to TRBJ2-7; possible D gene TRBD2, 5 bases. The V end lost 2 bases, the J end lost 3 bases, and 35 bases lay between the germline ends. Germline V CDR1 and CDR2: LGHNA, YSLEER. CDR3 length: 22 residues. The CDR3 loop is CASSQSLVRSRDLERVGYEQYF. CDR3 sequence (DNA): TGCGCCAGCAGCCAATCCCTTGTACGGTCCCGAGATCTCGAGAGGGTAGGCTACGAGCAGTACTTC.

The table lists this clonotype with many counts. The genes are TRBV7-2 and TRBJ2-1; TRBD2 matches 7 bases. Germline-derived CDR1 and CDR2 are SGHTA and FQGNSA. This CDR3 is built from 15 residues. Germline trimming cut 5 bases from V and 3 bases from J; bases unmatched to any gene: 7. CDR3 DNA: TGTGCCAGCAGCGGGGGGGTGATTGGCTACAATGAGCAGTTCTTC. It codes for CASSGGVIGYNEQFF.

This clonotype was seen many times. V usage is TRBV20-1 and J usage is TRBJ2-1, with D unresolved. The germline V and J ends were trimmed by 6 bases and 8 bases, with 8 bases remaining between them. This CDR3 has 10 amino acids. The germline gives CDR1 DFQATT, CDR2 SNEGSKA (reference sequence). Written as DNA, the CDR3 is TGCAGTGCCCGCGTCGATGAGCAGTTCTTC. It is translated as CSARVDEQFF.

Many counts were recorded for this clonotype. The chain couples TRBV5-4 to TRBJ1-1, with 7 bases identical to TRBD1. This CDR3 is 13 amino acids long. J was trimmed by 7 bases and V by 4 bases; bases with no gene match: 7. Germline-derived CDR1 and CDR2 are SGHNT and YYREEE (reference sequence). The CDR3 bases are TGTGCCAGCAGCCAAGCAGGGGGGATTGAAGCTTTCTTT. Amino acid sequence: CASSQAGGIEAFF.

The chain has TRBV27 and TRBJ2-7; D remains unclear. V lost 3 bases to trimming and J lost 3 bases, with 9 bases between them. CDR3 length equals 13 residues. The V gene's germline CDR1 is MNHEY and CDR2 SMNVEV (reference sequence). The CDR3 nucleotides are TGTGCCAGCAGTTTCGTTCCCAGCTACGAGCAGTACTTC. Translated, it gives CASSFVPSYEQYF.

There are many counts of this clonotype. V gene TRBV29-1 combines with J gene TRBJ1-2; possible D gene TRBD1, 6 bases. The length of the CDR3 is 13 residues. The ends were cut back, 4 bases at V and 1 base at J, with 10 bases in the middle. Germline V gene sequence: CDR1 SQVTM, CDR2 ANQGSEA. The CDR3 sequence: CSVAGAINYGYTF. CDR3 DNA: TGCAGCGTTGCGGGGGCCATTAACTATGGCTACACCTTC.